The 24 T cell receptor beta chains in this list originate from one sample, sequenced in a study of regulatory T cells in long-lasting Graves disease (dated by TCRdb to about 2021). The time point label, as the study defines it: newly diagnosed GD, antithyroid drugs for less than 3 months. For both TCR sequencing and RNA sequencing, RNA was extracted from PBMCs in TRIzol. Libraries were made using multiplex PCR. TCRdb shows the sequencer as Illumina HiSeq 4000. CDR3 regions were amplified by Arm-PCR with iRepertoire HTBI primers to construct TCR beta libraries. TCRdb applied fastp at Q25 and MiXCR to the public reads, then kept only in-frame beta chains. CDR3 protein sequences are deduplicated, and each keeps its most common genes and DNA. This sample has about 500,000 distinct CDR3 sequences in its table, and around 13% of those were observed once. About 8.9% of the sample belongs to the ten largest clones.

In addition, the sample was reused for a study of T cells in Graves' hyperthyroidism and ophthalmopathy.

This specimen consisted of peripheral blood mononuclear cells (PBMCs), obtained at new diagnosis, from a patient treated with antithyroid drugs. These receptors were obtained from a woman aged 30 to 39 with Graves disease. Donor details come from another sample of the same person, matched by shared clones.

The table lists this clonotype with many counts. The CDR3, as DNA: TGTGCCAGCAGCTTAGTGCGGGAGGGCGCAGATACGCAGTATTTT. This sequence encodes CASSLVREGADTQYF. V usage is TRBV7-2 and J usage is TRBJ2-3; 9 positions agree with TRBD2. Germline V lookup: CDR1 SGHTA, CDR2 FQGNSA. V lost 1 base, J lost 4 bases, and 3 bases stayed unmatched. The CDR3 consists of 15 residues.

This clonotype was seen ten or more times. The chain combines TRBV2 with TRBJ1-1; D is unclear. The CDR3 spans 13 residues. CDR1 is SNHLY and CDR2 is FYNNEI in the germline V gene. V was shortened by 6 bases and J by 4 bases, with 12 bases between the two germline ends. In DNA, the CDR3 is TGTGCCAGCAGGTCTAACAGAGGCACTGAAGCTTTCTTT. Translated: CASRSNRGTEAFF.

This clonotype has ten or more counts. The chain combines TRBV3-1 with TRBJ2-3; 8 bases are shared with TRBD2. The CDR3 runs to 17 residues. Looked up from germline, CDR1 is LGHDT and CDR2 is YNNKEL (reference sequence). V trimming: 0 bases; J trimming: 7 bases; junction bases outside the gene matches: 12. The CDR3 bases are TGTGCCAGCAGCCAAGATGAGAAAGCGGGAGCCTTCTATACGCAGTATTTT. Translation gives CASSQDEKAGAFYTQYF.

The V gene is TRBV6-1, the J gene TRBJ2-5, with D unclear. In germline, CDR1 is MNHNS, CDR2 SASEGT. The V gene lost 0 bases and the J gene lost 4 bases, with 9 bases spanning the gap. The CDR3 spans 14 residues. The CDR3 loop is CASSEAVRGETQYF. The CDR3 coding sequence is TGTGCCAGCAGTGAAGCGGTCAGAGGAGAGACCCAGTACTTC.

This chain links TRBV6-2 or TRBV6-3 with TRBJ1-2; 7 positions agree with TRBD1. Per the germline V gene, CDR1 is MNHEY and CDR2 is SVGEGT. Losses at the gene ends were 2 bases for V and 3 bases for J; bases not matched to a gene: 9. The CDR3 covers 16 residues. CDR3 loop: CASSYLIPGQYYGYTF. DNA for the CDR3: TGTGCCAGCAGTTACCTGATCCCGGGACAGTACTATGGCTACACCTTC.

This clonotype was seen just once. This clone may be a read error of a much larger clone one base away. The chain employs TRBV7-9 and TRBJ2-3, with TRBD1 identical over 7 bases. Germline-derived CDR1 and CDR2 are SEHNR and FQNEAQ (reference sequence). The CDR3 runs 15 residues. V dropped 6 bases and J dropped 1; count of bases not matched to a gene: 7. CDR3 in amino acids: CASRWNGQGTDTQYF. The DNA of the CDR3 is TGTGCCAGCAGATGGAACGGACAGGGCACAGATACGCAGTATTTT.

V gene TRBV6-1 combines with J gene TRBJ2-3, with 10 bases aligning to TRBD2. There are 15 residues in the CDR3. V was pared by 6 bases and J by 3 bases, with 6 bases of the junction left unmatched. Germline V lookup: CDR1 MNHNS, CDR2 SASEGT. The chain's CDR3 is CASSRILAGTDTQYF. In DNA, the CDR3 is TGTGCCAGCAGCCGAATACTAGCGGGGACAGATACGCAGTATTTT.

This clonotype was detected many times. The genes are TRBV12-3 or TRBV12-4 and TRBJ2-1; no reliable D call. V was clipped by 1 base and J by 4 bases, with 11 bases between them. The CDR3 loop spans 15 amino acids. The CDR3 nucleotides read TGTGCCAGCAGTTTAGGAAGGCAGGCGTACAATGAGCAGTTCTTC. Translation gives CASSLGRQAYNEQFF.

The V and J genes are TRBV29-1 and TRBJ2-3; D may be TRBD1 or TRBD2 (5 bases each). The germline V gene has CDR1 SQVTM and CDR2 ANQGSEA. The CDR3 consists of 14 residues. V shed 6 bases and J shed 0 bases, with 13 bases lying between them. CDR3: CSVARGGSTDTQYF. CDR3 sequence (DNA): TGCAGCGTCGCCCGTGGGGGTAGCACAGATACGCAGTATTTT.

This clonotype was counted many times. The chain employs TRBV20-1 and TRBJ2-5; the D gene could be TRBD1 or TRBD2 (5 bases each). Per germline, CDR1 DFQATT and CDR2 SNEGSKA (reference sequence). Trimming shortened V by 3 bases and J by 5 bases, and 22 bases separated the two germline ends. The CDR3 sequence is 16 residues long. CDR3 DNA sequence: TGCAGTGCTAGCCGCACCGGGACGGCCCTGGGGGAGACCCAGTACTTC. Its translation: CSASRTGTALGETQYF.

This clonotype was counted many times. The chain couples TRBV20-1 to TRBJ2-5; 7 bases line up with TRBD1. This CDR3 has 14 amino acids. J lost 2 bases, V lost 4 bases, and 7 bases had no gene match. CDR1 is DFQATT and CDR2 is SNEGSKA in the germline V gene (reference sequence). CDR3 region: CSAIKGTEQETQYF. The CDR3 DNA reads TGCAGTGCTATCAAGGGGACAGAGCAAGAGACCCAGTACTTC.

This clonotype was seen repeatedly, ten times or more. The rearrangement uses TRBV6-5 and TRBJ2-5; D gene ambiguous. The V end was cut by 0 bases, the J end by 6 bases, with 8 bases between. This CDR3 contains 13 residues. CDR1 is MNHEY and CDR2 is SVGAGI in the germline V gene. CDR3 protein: CASSYSAVKTQYF. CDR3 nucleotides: TGTGCCAGCAGTTACTCGGCAGTAAAGACCCAGTACTTC.

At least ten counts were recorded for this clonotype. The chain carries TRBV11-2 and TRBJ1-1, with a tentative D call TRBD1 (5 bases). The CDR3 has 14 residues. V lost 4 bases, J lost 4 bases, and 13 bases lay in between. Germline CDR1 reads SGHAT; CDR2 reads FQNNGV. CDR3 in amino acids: CASSSVGGSTEAFF. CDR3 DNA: TGTGCCAGCAGCTCTGTCGGGGGGAGCACTGAAGCTTTCTTT. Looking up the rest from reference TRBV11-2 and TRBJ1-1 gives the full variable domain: EAGVAQSPRYKIIEKRQSVAFWCNPISGHATLYWYQQILGQGPKLLIQFQNNGVVDDSQLPKDRFSAERLKGVDSTLKIQPAKLEDSAVYLCASSSVGGSTEAFFGQGTRLTVV.

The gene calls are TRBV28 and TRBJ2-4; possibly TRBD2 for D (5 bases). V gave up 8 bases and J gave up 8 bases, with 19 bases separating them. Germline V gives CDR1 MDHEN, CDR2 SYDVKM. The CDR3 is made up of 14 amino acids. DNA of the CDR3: TGTGCCAGCGCCCGGGAAGGTGGCGTGGACATTCAGTACTTC. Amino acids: CASAREGGVDIQYF.

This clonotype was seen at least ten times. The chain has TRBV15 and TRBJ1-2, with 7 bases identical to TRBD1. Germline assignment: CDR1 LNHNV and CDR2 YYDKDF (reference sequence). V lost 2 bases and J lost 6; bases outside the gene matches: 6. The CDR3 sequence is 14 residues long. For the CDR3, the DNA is TGTGCCACCAGCAGAACAACAGGGGAAAATGGCTACACCTTC. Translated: CATSRTTGENGYTF.

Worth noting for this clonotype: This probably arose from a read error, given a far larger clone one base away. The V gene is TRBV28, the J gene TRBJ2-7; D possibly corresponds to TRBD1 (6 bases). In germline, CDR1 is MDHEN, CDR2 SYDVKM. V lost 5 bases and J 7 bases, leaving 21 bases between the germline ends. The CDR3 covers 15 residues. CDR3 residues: CASSIPSRGIDEQYF. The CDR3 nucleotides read TGTGCCAGCAGTATTCCTAGCAGGGGCATCGATGAGCAGTACTTC.

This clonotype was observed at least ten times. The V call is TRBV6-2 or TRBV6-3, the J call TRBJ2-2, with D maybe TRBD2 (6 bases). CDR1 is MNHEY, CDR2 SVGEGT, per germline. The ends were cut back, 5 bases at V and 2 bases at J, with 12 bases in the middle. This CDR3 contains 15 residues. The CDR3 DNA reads TGTGCCAGCAGTGACATAGCGGTAAACACCGGGGAGCTGTTTTTT. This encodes CASSDIAVNTGELFF.

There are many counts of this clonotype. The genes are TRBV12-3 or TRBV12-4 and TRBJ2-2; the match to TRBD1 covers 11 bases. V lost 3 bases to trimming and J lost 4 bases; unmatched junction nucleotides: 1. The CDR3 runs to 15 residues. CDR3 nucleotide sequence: TGTGCCAGCAGTTTGGGGACAGGGGGCACCGGGGAGCTGTTTTTT. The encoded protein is CASSLGTGGTGELFF.

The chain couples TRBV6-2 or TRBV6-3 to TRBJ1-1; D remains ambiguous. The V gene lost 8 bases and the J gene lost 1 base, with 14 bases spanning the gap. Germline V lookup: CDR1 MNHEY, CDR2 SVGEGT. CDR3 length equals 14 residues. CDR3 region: CASRIWRSNTEAFF. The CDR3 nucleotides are TGTGCCAGCCGAATCTGGCGATCGAACACTGAAGCTTTCTTT.

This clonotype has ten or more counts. For the CDR3, the DNA is TGTGCCAGCAGTGAGAGACAGAGTAATTCACCCCTCCACTTT. It yields the protein CASSERQSNSPLHF. The chain carries TRBV6-1 and TRBJ1-6; D is perhaps TRBD1 (5 bases). Trimming shortened V by 3 bases and J by 6 bases, and 9 bases separated the two germline ends. This CDR3 is built from 14 residues. The germline V gene encodes CDR1 MNHNS and CDR2 SASEGT.

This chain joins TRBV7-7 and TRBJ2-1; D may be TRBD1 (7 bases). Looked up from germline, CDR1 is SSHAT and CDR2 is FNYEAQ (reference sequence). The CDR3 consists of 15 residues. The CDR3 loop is CASGSEGATYNEQFF. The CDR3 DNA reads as TGTGCTAGCGGATCGGAGGGGGCCACCTACAATGAGCAGTTCTTC.

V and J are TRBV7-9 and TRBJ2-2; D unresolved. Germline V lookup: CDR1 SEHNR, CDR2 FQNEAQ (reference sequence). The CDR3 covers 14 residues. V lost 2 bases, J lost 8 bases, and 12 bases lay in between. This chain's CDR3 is CASSLHNGPGELFF. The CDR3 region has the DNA TGTGCCAGCAGCTTACATAATGGTCCAGGGGAGCTGTTTTTT. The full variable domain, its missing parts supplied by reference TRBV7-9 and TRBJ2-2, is DTGVSQNPRHKITKRGQNVTFRCDPISEHNRLYWYRQTLGQGPEFLTYFQNEAQLEKSRLLSDRFSAERPKGSFSTLEIQRTEQGDSAMYLCASSLHNGPGELFFGEGSRLTVL.

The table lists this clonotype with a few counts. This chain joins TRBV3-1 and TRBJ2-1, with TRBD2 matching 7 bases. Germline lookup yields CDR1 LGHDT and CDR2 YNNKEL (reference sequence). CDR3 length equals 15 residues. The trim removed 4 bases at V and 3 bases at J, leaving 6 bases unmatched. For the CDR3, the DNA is TGTGCCAGCAGCCCGCCGCTAGCGGACTACAATGAGCAGTTCTTC. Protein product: CASSPPLADYNEQFF.

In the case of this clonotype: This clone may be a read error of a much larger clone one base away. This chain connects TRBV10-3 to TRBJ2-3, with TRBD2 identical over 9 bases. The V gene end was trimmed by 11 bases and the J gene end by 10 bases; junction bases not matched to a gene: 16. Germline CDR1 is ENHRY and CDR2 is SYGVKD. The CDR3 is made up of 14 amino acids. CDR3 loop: CASAGGSASDPQYF. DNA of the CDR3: TGTGCCTCCGCGGGGGGGAGCGCGTCCGATCCGCAGTATTTT.